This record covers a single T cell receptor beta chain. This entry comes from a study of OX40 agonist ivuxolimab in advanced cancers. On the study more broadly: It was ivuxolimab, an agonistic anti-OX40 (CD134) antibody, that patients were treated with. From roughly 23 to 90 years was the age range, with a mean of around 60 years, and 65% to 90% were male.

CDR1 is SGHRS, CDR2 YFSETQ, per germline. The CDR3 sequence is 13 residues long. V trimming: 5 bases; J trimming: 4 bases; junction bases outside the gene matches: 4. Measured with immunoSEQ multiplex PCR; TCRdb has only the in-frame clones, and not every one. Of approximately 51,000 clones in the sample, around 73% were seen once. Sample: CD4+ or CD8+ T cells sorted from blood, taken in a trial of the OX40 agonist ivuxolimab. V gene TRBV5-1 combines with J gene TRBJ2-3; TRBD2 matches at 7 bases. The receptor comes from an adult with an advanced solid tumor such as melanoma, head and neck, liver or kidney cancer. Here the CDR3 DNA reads TGCGCCAGCAGTCCTCTAGCGGCAGATACGCAGTATTTT. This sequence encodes CASSPLAADTQYF.